These 7 T cell receptor beta chains share one sample of origin, sequenced in a study of control samples from healthy donors and cancer patients. This table comes from immunoSEQ multiplex PCR, and its TCRdb copy is limited to in-frame clones, with some not included. The table has more than 75,000 clones, roughly 89% seen once; the top ten hold less than 7%. The sample comprised blood. All receptors come from a man over 45 in good health.

This clone is a singleton in its sample. V and J are TRBV6-5 and TRBJ1-4; D not certain. Between the trimmed V and J ends, which lost 9 bases and 11 bases, there was a span of 10 bases. Germline lookup yields CDR1 MNHEY and CDR2 SVGAGI. The CDR3 loop spans 10 amino acids. CDR3 in amino acids: CASGVGKLFF. For the CDR3, the DNA is TGTGCCAGTGGGGTTGGGAAACTGTTTTTT.

The rearrangement uses TRBV4-2 and TRBJ2-3, with D maybe TRBD2 (6 bases). The CDR3 extends over 13 amino acids. CDR1 and CDR2 from the germline V gene are LGHNA and YNFKEQ. Trimming stripped 0 bases from V and 8 bases from J, with 9 bases between. The CDR3 nucleotides read TGTGCCAGCAGCCAAGATTTGACTAGTACGCAGTATTTT. Residues: CASSQDLTSTQYF.

The CDR3 region is CASGGGRRGNTIYF. CDR3 sequence (DNA): TGTGCTAGTGGCGGGGGGCGCAGAGGAAACACCATATATTTT. The V and J genes are TRBV12-5 and TRBJ1-3, with D possibly matching TRBD1 (6 bases). The CDR3 is 14 amino acids. V gave up 6 bases and J gave up 4 bases, with 13 bases separating them. The germline CDR1 and CDR2 sequences are LGHNT and FRNRAP.

The J gene is TRBJ1-1, the V gene TRBV4-1, with a possible D match to TRBD1 (6 bases). The germline V gene encodes CDR1 MGHRA and CDR2 YSYEKL. V was trimmed by 0 bases and J by 1 base, leaving 18 bases between them. The CDR3 is made up of 18 amino acids. CDR3 coding DNA: TGCGCCAGCAGCCAAGATAGAGAGGAAGGGACACCGAACACTGAAGCTTTCTTT. Protein product: CASSQDREEGTPNTEAFF.

The chain uses TRBV12-3 or TRBV12-4 and TRBJ2-2; D not certain. Between the trimmed V and J ends, which lost 4 bases and 4 bases, there was a span of 7 bases. This CDR3 is built from 13 residues. Here the CDR3 DNA reads TGTGCCAGCAGTTCGAGAGCCACCGGGGAGCTGTTTTTT. It specifies CASSSRATGELFF.

The V call is TRBV4-2, the J call TRBJ1-2, with D unresolved. The V end was cut by 0 bases, the J end by 2 bases, with 7 bases between. Germline V gene lookup returns CDR1 LGHNA and CDR2 YNFKEQ. The CDR3 spans 14 residues. The CDR3 DNA reads as TGTGCCAGCAGCCAAGAAAGAGGCAACTATGGCTACACCTTC. Translation gives CASSQERGNYGYTF.

This clone came up once. The rearrangement uses TRBV5-1 and TRBJ1-6, with no clear D. V was cut by 4 bases and J by 7 bases, with 12 bases left in between. Per germline, CDR1 SGHRS and CDR2 YFSETQ. The CDR3 has 14 residues. CDR3 coding DNA: TGCGCCAGCAGCCGCGGACCGCCGAATTCACCCCTCCACTTT. Translation: CASSRGPPNSPLHF.